Listed below are T cell receptor beta chains from one sample, sequenced in a study of OX40 agonist ivuxolimab in advanced cancers. Profiling relied on immunoSEQ multiplex PCR, and the TCRdb table lists in-frame clones only, not all of them. The table has more than 9,000 clones, over 55% seen once; the top ten hold 45% to 55%. Source: CD4+ or CD8+ T cells sorted from blood, taken in a trial of the OX40 agonist ivuxolimab. These receptors all come from an adult with an advanced solid tumor such as melanoma, head and neck, liver or kidney cancer. CDR3s include the opening cysteine and the closing phenylalanine or tryptophan. D genes are given only for firm matches. Only some rows state a clone size, as once, few, many or a class for expanded clones.

TRBV29-1	TRBJ2-1	NA	NA	CSVARGLF	TGCAGCGTTGCCAGAGGGCTCTTC
TRBV28	TRBJ1-1	once	TRBD1	CASRMTTGGTEAFF	TGTGCCAGCAGAATGACGACAGGGGGCACTGAAGCTTTCTTT
TRBV29-1	TRBJ2-3	NA	NA	CSVVAGRTDTQYF	TGCAGCGTTGTTGCAGGGCGCACAGATACGCAGTATTTT
TRBV21-1	TRBJ2-7	NA	NA	CASSTLGHPRGYEQYF	TGTGCCAGCAGCACTCTGGGACACCCCCGCGGGTACGAGCAGTACTTC
TRBV7-9	TRBJ1-2	NA	NA	CASSLDPGANYGYTF	TGTGCCAGCAGCTTAGATCCAGGTGCTAACTATGGCTACACCTTC
TRBV28	TRBJ2-7	few	TRBD1	CASSLGQGYEQYF	TGTGCCAGCAGTTTGGGACAGGGCTACGAGCAGTACTTC
TRBV28	TRBJ2-7	NA	NA	CASSPQIRPEQYF	TGTGCCAGCAGTCCCCAGATTCGGCCCGAGCAGTACTTC
TRBV19	TRBJ1-3	NA	TRBD1	CASSTETGGLGNTIYF	TGTGCCAGTAGTACAGAGACAGGGGGCCTTGGAAACACCATATATTTT
TRBV6-9	TRBJ2-7	few	NA	CASSYVVGASGEQYF	TGTGCCAGCAGTTACGTGGTGGGAGCAAGCGGCGAGCAGTACTTC
TRBV2	TRBJ2-7	NA	TRBD2	CASSDPSGRAYEQYF	TGTGCCAGCAGTGATCCTAGCGGGAGGGCCTACGAGCAGTACTTC
TRBV6-5	TRBJ2-1	once	TRBD2	CASSYVSGSGNEQFF	TGTGCCAGCAGTTACGTAAGCGGGAGCGGGAATGAGCAGTTCTTC
TRBV4-1	TRBJ1-2	NA	NA	CASSPWDTGNYGYTF	TGCGCCAGCAGCCCGTGGGACACGGGAAACTATGGCTACACCTTC
TRBV11-1	TRBJ2-7	NA	TRBD2	CASSLSLAGYEQYF	TGTGCCAGCAGCTTATCACTAGCGGGATACGAGCAGTACTTC
TRBV19	TRBJ2-7	medium-sized	TRBD1	CASSKRDSPYEQYF	TGTGCCAGTAGTAAAAGGGACAGCCCTTACGAGCAGTACTTC
TRBV2	TRBJ2-7	NA	TRBD2	CASSAGGASEQYF	TGTGCCAGCAGCGCCGGGGGGGCGTCCGAGCAGTACTTC
TRBV5-1	TRBJ2-7	NA	TRBD2	CASSFFGTSFKRGDEQYF	TGCGCCAGCAGCTTTTTCGGGACTAGTTTTAAGAGAGGTGACGAGCAGTACTTC
TRBV5-1	TRBJ1-2	NA	TRBD1	CASSTTGIYTF	TGCGCCAGCAGCACGACAGGGATCTACACCTTC
TRBV9	TRBJ1-6	medium-sized	NA	CASSPEGQLGSPLHF	TGTGCCAGCAGCCCAGAAGGACAGTTGGGGTCACCCCTCCACTTT
TRBV27	TRBJ2-7	NA	NA	CASSLVGRVREQYF	TGTGCCAGCAGTTTAGTCGGGAGAGTCCGCGAGCAGTACTTC
TRBV29-1	TRBJ1-2	NA	NA	CSAQPPGSLFYGYTF	TGCAGCGCCCAGCCCCCAGGGTCCCTCTTCTATGGCTACACCTTC
TRBV4-1	TRBJ2-7	few	NA	CASSQESAYYEQYF	TGCGCCAGCAGCCAAGAATCGGCCTACTACGAGCAGTACTTC
TRBV5-1	TRBJ2-3	few	NA	CASSLARGGSTDTQYF	TGCGCCAGCAGCTTGGCGAGGGGAGGCTCCACAGATACGCAGTATTTT
TRBV21-1	TRBJ2-1	NA	NA	CASSKKREGRINEQFF	TGTGCCAGCAGCAAAAAGCGGGAGGGCCGGATCAATGAGCAGTTCTTC
TRBV7-8	TRBJ2-7	NA	TRBD2	CASSLGGNPKREYYYEQYF	TGTGCCAGCAGCTTGGGGGGGAACCCTAAGCGGGAGTATTACTACGAGCAGTACTTC
TRBV29-1	TRBJ2-7	NA	NA	CSVVGGDRSYEQYF	TGCAGCGTTGTGGGGGGAGACAGGTCCTACGAGCAGTACTTC
TRBV7-6	TRBJ1-1	NA	TRBD1	CASSLGQGNTEAFF	TGTGCCAGCAGCCTGGGACAGGGGAACACTGAAGCTTTCTTT
TRBV28	TRBJ2-7	few	NA	CASSYRAYEQYF	TGTGCCAGCAGTTACAGGGCGTACGAGCAGTACTTC
TRBV28	TRBJ1-5	medium-sized	NA	CASARGFGNQPQHF	TGTGCCAGCGCCCGGGGATTTGGCAATCAGCCCCAGCATTTT
TRBV4-1	TRBJ2-1	NA	NA	CASSQDESLLEGADEQFF	TGCGCCAGCAGCCAAGATGAATCTTTATTGGAGGGGGCCGATGAGCAGTTCTTC
TRBV11-2	TRBJ2-2	NA	TRBD2	CASSFPGTSGRRGSGELFF	TGTGCCAGCAGCTTCCCCGGGACTAGCGGGAGGCGTGGATCCGGGGAGCTGTTTTTT
TRBV9	TRBJ2-7	once	NA	CASSVGVGGSSEQYF	TGTGCCAGCAGCGTAGGGGTCGGAGGAAGCTCCGAGCAGTACTTC
TRBV13	TRBJ2-7	NA	TRBD2	CASSPQTGLAREQYF	TGTGCCAGCAGCCCGCAAACGGGACTAGCACGGGAGCAGTACTTC
TRBV5-4	TRBJ2-3	NA	NA	CASSLEPGSVDTQYF	TGTGCCAGCAGCTTGGAACCGGGATCGGTAGATACGCAGTATTTT
TRBV11-1	TRBJ2-7	NA	TRBD2	CASSDSGNRNEQYF	TGTGCCAGCAGCGATAGCGGGAATCGCAACGAGCAGTACTTC
TRBV4-1	TRBJ1-3	NA	TRBD1	CASSQEPGQGGNTIYF	TGCGCCAGCAGCCAAGAGCCTGGACAGGGAGGAAACACCATATATTTT
TRBV5-4	TRBJ2-5	NA	NA	CASSDGQSGGTQYF	TGTGCCAGCAGTGATGGACAGTCGGGGGGGACCCAGTACTTC
TRBV9	TRBJ2-7	NA	NA	CASSLVSAGDEQYF	TGTGCCAGCAGCCTCGTCTCGGCAGGGGACGAGCAGTACTTC
TRBV13	TRBJ2-7	once	NA	CASSFEASYEQYF	TGTGCCAGCAGCTTTGAGGCTAGCTACGAGCAGTACTTC
TRBV5-6	TRBJ2-7	NA	TRBD2	CASSSTSGGTDEQYF	TGTGCCAGCAGCAGTACTAGCGGGGGGACCGACGAGCAGTACTTC
TRBV28	TRBJ1-2	NA	TRBD1	CASSFIDREAYGYTF	TGTGCCAGCAGTTTCATCGACAGGGAAGCCTATGGCTACACCTTC
TRBV27	TRBJ1-1	NA	TRBD1	CASSWGQGNTEAFF	TGTGCCAGCAGTTGGGGACAGGGGAACACTGAAGCTTTCTTT
TRBV11-1	TRBJ2-5	NA	TRBD2	CASSLPAGGTSQETQYF	TGTGCCAGCAGCTTACCGGCGGGAGGCACTTCCCAAGAGACCCAGTACTTC
TRBV7-9	TRBJ2-2	NA	NA	CASSTPLAGGELFF	TGTGCCAGCTCTACCCCCCTTGCGGGCGGGGAGCTGTTTTTT
TRBV5-1	TRBJ2-7	NA	TRBD2	CASHGGTSAYEQYF	TGCGCCAGCCACGGCGGGACTAGCGCCTACGAGCAGTACTTC
TRBV29-1	TRBJ2-1	medium-sized	TRBD2	CSVEQDGAGDSYNEQFF	TGCAGCGTTGAACAGGATGGCGCGGGAGACTCCTACAATGAGCAGTTCTTC
TRBV18	TRBJ2-3	NA	TRBD2	CATTGLAGGYDTQYF	TGTGCCACGACGGGGCTAGCGGGAGGATACGATACGCAGTATTTT
TRBV5-1	TRBJ1-4	once	TRBD1	CASRSGQGGFEVTNEKLFF	TGCGCCAGCAGATCGGGACAGGGGGGTTTTGAAGTGACTAATGAAAAACTGTTTTTT
TRBV27	TRBJ2-7	NA	TRBD2	CASSLRAGGEQYF	TGTGCCAGCAGTTTACGAGCGGGAGGCGAGCAGTACTTC
TRBV27	TRBJ2-3	NA	NA	CASSLISYRPRPDTQYF	TGTGCCAGCAGTTTGATCAGTTACCGACCCCGTCCGGATACGCAGTATTTT
TRBV27	TRBJ2-1	few	NA	CASSQLKGVWQSFSYNEQFF	TGTGCCAGCAGTCAACTTAAAGGGGTTTGGCAGTCCTTCTCCTACAATGAGCAGTTCTTC
TRBV6-4	TRBJ2-7	NA	NA	CASSSDGGPPDEQYF	TGTGCCAGCAGCTCGGACGGAGGACCCCCGGACGAGCAGTACTTC
TRBV19	TRBJ1-5	NA	NA	CASTPRGDLNQPQHF	TGTGCCAGTACCCCTCGGGGAGACCTGAATCAGCCCCAGCATTTT
TRBV6-1	TRBJ2-7	NA	NA	CASSEALGGGSSYEQYF	TGTGCCAGCAGTGAAGCGCTAGGGGGGGGAAGCTCCTACGAGCAGTACTTC
TRBV19	TRBJ2-7	NA	NA	CASSLGSSYEQYF	TGTGCCAGTAGTCTCGGTTCCTCCTACGAGCAGTACTTC
TRBV5-5	TRBJ2-1	NA	TRBD2	CASSLVSSGWNEQFF	TGTGCCAGCAGCTTGGTTTCTAGCGGGTGGAATGAGCAGTTCTTC
TRBV19	TRBJ2-7	once	NA	CASSIVPSGEQYF	TGTGCCAGTAGTATAGTCCCCTCGGGCGAGCAGTACTTC
TRBV28	TRBJ2-7	NA	NA	CASSPEGVDEQYF	TGTGCCAGCAGTCCGGAGGGGGTCGACGAGCAGTACTTC
TRBV13	TRBJ2-7	NA	TRBD2	CASGTRDYEQYF	TGTGCCAGCGGGACTAGGGACTACGAGCAGTACTTC
TRBV2	TRBJ2-4	NA	NA	CASSELAWDVSYF	TGTGCCAGCAGTGAATTAGCGTGGGACGTGTCGTACTTC
TRBV28	TRBJ1-1	once	NA	CASGMGLNTEAFF	TGTGCCAGCGGAATGGGGTTGAACACTGAAGCTTTCTTT